Below, 9 T cell receptor beta chains from the same sample are listed, as sequenced in a study of CD4 T cells in relation to SARS-CoV-2 and coronaviruses. Produced via immunoSEQ multiplex PCR; TCRdb's table is partial and in-frame only. Of 20,000 to 30,000 clones listed, under 80% are singletons. These TCRs are of unknown antigen specificity. Unexposed donor CD4+ T cells date from 2011-2018, before the COVID-19 pandemic. After about ten days of culture, CD4+ T cells were isolated. The sequenced sample consisted of CD4+ T cells from PBMCs, cultured in vitro. These TCRs come from a human donor in good health.

This rearrangement joins TRBV6-5 to TRBJ2-7, with D unresolved. The CDR3 contains 14 residues. The V gene's germline CDR1 is MNHEY and CDR2 SVGAGI. V lost 2 bases and J lost 3, with 11 bases in between. The DNA for the CDR3 is TGTGCCAGCAGTTACAACACGGGCCTCTACGAGCAGTACTTC. As protein: CASSYNTGLYEQYF.

V and J are TRBV10-1 and TRBJ1-1; D is unresolved. The germline CDR1 and CDR2 sequences are WNHNN and SYGVQD (reference sequence). The CDR3 spans 14 residues. V lost 6 bases to trimming and J lost 5 bases, with 16 bases between them. The CDR3 spells CASSPSRPGTEAFF. The DNA of the CDR3 is TGCGCCAGCAGCCCCTCCCGACCGGGGACTGAAGCTTTCTTT.

CDR3 region: CASSVAAHMDTQYF. The CDR3 DNA reads TGTGCCAGCAGCGTAGCCGCTCATATGGATACGCAGTATTTT. The V and J genes are TRBV9 and TRBJ2-3; no clear D gene. The CDR3 is 14 residues long. V dropped 0 bases and J dropped 6 bases, with 11 bases sitting between them. Germline V gives CDR1 SGDLS, CDR2 YYNGEE.

This clone was seen a single time. The V gene is TRBV4-3, the J gene TRBJ2-1; 8 bases are shared with TRBD2. V lost 4 bases and J lost 4; bases outside the gene matches: 15. CDR1 is LGHNA, CDR2 YSLEER, per germline. The CDR3 has 18 amino acids. In DNA, the CDR3 is TGCGCCAGCAGCCCCCTAGCAGCGGGGGACCCAAGATACAATGAGCAGTTCTTC. Its translation is CASSPLAAGDPRYNEQFF.

The CDR3 DNA sequence: TGTGCCAGCAGCGTAGAGGTTAGCGCCGGGGAGCTGTTTTTT. It translates to CASSVEVSAGELFF. The chain employs TRBV9 and TRBJ2-2, with D tentatively TRBD2 (5 bases). Germline loops: CDR1 SGDLS, CDR2 YYNGEE. With 0 bases removed from V and 6 bases from J, the gap between germline ends came to 9 bases. The CDR3 length is 14 residues.

The CDR3 protein is CASTQRLQGSGELFF. In DNA form, the CDR3 reads TGTGCCAGCACACAACGATTACAGGGAAGCGGGGAGCTGTTTTTT. The chain has TRBV6-5 and TRBJ2-2, with a possible D match to TRBD1 (6 bases). The CDR3 extends over 15 amino acids. The V gene's germline CDR1 is MNHEY and CDR2 SVGAGI. V lost 7 bases and J 7 bases, leaving 19 bases between the germline ends.

This chain connects TRBV7-8 to TRBJ2-5, with TRBD2 identical over 7 bases. Germline loops: CDR1 SGHVS, CDR2 FQNEAQ. The CDR3 totals 15 residues. The V segment lost 8 bases and the J segment 2 bases; nucleotides outside the gene matches: 11. The CDR3 here is CASSSLRGLQETQYF. The CDR3 DNA sequence: TGTGCCAGCTCCTCCCTTCGGGGACTACAAGAGACCCAGTACTTC.

J is TRBJ1-1 and V is TRBV11-2; no clear D. The germline CDR1 and CDR2 sequences are SGHAT and FQNNGV. V was trimmed by 3 bases and J by 2 bases, leaving 10 bases between them. There are 14 residues in the CDR3. CDR3 coding DNA: TGTGCCAGCAGCTTTCCGACAACCAACACTGAAGCTTTCTTT. Translated: CASSFPTTNTEAFF.

This clone was picked up a small number of times. The chain combines TRBV5-4 with TRBJ1-3, with no clear D. The length of the CDR3 is 16 residues. Germline V lookup: CDR1 SGHNT, CDR2 YYREEE (reference sequence). V lost 2 bases, J lost 0 bases, and 12 bases lay in between. The CDR3 here is CASSLNVPSSGNTIYF. The DNA for the CDR3 is TGTGCCAGCAGCTTAAACGTACCGAGCTCTGGAAACACCATATATTTT. The full variable domain, in which reference TRBV5-4 and TRBJ1-3 provide the parts outside the CDR3, is ETGVTQSPTHLIKTRGQQVTLRCSSQSGHNTVSWYQQALGQGPQFIFQYYREEENGRGNFPPRFSGLQFPNYSSELNVNALELDDSALYLCASSLNVPSSGNTIYFGEGSWLTVV.